These 14 T cell receptor beta chains came from one sample sequenced in a study of T-cell memory formation after mild COVID-19. TCRdb passed the 5' RACE reads through MiXCR, listing each CDR3 protein once. Seen here are 450,000 or so distinct CDR3 sequences, 20% observed once, and the top ten hold 7.5% to 9.5%. Material for sequencing was PBMCs or a T cell subset sorted from them (not recorded which). The source is an adult woman who had mild COVID-19 (a few samples of this study predate the infection). Cell type and time point are not known.

There are a few counts of this clonotype. V usage is TRBV21-1 and J usage is TRBJ2-3; the listed D gene, TRBD2, was not tested against the DNA. TRBV21-1 has pseudogene status. This CDR3 region has 17 residues. Here the CDR3 DNA reads TGTGCCAGCAGCAAAGAGGGGACTAGCGGGGTCACAGATACGCAGTATTTT. It yields the protein CASSKEGTSGVTDTQYF.

In this sample, this clonotype turned up a few times. The rearrangement joins TRBV12-3 or TRBV12-4 to TRBJ2-2; D not certain. Trimming shortened V by 7 bases and J by 6 bases, and 6 bases separated the two germline ends. CDR3 length equals 11 residues. In DNA form, the CDR3 reads TGTGCCAGCACTGTAGCCGGGGAGCTGTTTTTT. It yields the protein CASTVAGELFF.

The chain combines TRBV4-1 with TRBJ2-3; D unclear. From germline, CDR1 is MGHRA and CDR2 YSYEKL. V dropped 0 bases and J dropped 0 bases, with 13 bases sitting between them. CDR3 length equals 17 residues. The CDR3 DNA follows: TGCGCCAGCAGCCAAGATGCGACGATTTACAGCACAGATACGCAGTATTTT. Translation gives CASSQDATIYSTDTQYF.

This clonotype was observed a handful of times. The chain has TRBV5-1 and TRBJ1-1, with D tentatively TRBD1 (5 bases). The CDR3 length is 14 residues. Germline V gives CDR1 SGHRS, CDR2 YFSETQ. Trimming cost V 1 base and J 7 bases, with 14 bases left between them. Written as DNA, the CDR3 is TGCGCCAGCAGCTTGCGGGACCCCGGACTTGAAGCTTTCTTT. Its protein is CASSLRDPGLEAFF.

This chain uses TRBV6-6 with TRBJ2-5; a weak D match, TRBD2 (5 bases). In germline, CDR1 is MNHNY, CDR2 SVGAGI (reference sequence). The CDR3 spans 13 residues. V was trimmed by 6 bases and J by 2 bases, leaving 10 bases between them. The CDR3 reads CASSTSLQETQYF. DNA of the CDR3: TGTGCCAGCAGCACTAGTTTACAAGAGACCCAGTACTTC.

The chain links TRBV12-3 or TRBV12-4 to TRBJ2-3; 10 bases map to TRBD2. The CDR3 runs 17 residues. With V trimmed by 5 bases and J by 2 bases, 10 bases remained unmatched. As DNA, the CDR3 is TGTGCCAGCAGTCCGCCCAGCGGGGGGGGGACCACAGATACGCAGTATTTT. Translating it yields CASSPPSGGGTTDTQYF.

The genes are TRBV5-5 and TRBJ1-1; 11 nucleotides align to TRBD1. Looked up from germline, CDR1 is SGHKS and CDR2 is YYEKEE (reference sequence). V was clipped by 0 bases and J by 1 base; unmatched bases: 5. The CDR3 contains 17 residues. This CDR3 reads CASSLAGTGGPNTEAFF. CDR3 in DNA: TGTGCCAGCAGCTTGGCCGGGACAGGGGGTCCGAACACTGAAGCTTTCTTT.

This clonotype was seen a handful of times. V and J are TRBV7-6 and TRBJ2-7; TRBD2 aligns across 9 bases. Germline V gene lookup returns CDR1 SGHVS and CDR2 FNYEAQ. The CDR3 has 17 amino acids. V lost 0 bases to trimming and J lost 0 bases; unmatched junction nucleotides: 6. The CDR3 DNA reads TGTGCCAGCAGCTTAGCGGGGCGGGAGGGAGGCTCCTACGAGCAGTACTTC. Encoded protein: CASSLAGREGGSYEQYF.

This clonotype occurred a few times. The V and J genes are TRBV6-5 and TRBJ2-7, with 7 bases lining up with TRBD2. CDR1 is MNHEY, CDR2 SVGAGI, per germline. This CDR3 has 14 residues. The ends lost 2 bases at V and 4 bases at J; junction bases unmatched: 5. The CDR3 loop is CASSYGGGLYEQYF. CDR3 sequence (DNA): TGTGCCAGCAGTTACGGGGGGGGACTGTACGAGCAGTACTTC.

The V and J genes are TRBV12-3 or TRBV12-4 and TRBJ2-3; 8 bases match TRBD2. The CDR3 extends over 16 amino acids. Trimming removed 1 base from V and 4 bases from J; junction bases left unmatched: 7. The CDR3 DNA sequence: TGTGCCAGCAGTTTAGAGAAAGCGGGAGCGTCAGATACGCAGTATTTT. It specifies CASSLEKAGASDTQYF.

Only a few counts were recorded for this clonotype. The chain recombines TRBV6-5 with TRBJ2-2; maybe TRBD2 (6 bases). Germline assignment: CDR1 MNHEY and CDR2 SVGAGI. The V and J ends lost 2 bases and 5 bases respectively, with 24 bases between them. The CDR3 sequence is 19 residues long. CDR3 coding DNA: TGTGCCAGCAGTTACGTATCGTTCCGGCGGGGAACGGGTACCGGGGAGCTGTTTTTT. The encoded protein is CASSYVSFRRGTGTGELFF.

This clonotype was detected only a few times. V usage is TRBV4-3 and J usage is TRBJ2-7; 9 positions match TRBD1. CDR1 is LGHNA and CDR2 is YSLEER in the germline V gene. V was clipped by 0 bases and J by 0 bases; unmatched bases: 15. This CDR3 is 20 amino acids long. CDR3: CASSQDWDRERGGFSYEQYF. CDR3 nucleotides: TGCGCCAGCAGCCAAGATTGGGACAGGGAGAGAGGCGGATTCTCCTACGAGCAGTACTTC.

Only a few counts were recorded for this clonotype. CDR3 in DNA: TGTGCCAGCTCGGCGGGGCTGGCGAGTGAAGCTTTCTTT. Translation gives CASSAGLASEAFF. The V gene is TRBV11-1, the J gene TRBJ1-1; D possibly corresponds to TRBD1 (5 bases). This CDR3 is built from 13 residues. Trimming took 8 bases from V and 7 from J, leaving 17 bases between them. Germline CDR1 and CDR2: SGHAT and FQDESV (reference sequence).

The rearrangement links TRBV3-1 to TRBJ1-2; D is unresolved. Trimming stripped 1 base from V and 4 bases from J, with 13 bases between. The CDR3 has 15 residues. Looked up from germline, CDR1 is LGHDT and CDR2 is YNNKEL (reference sequence). Here the CDR3 DNA reads TGTGCCAGCAGCCAAGTAAGAACGCAGCCCTATGGCTACACCTTC. Amino acid sequence: CASSQVRTQPYGYTF.